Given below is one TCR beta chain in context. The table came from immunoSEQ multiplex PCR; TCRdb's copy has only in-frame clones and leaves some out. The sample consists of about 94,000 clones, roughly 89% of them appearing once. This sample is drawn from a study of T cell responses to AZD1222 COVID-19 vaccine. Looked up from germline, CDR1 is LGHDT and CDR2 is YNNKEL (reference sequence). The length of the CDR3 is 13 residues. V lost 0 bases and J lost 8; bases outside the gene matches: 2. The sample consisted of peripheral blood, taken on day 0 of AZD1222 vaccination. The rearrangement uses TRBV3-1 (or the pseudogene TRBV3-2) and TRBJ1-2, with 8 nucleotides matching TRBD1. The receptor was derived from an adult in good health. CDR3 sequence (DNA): TGTGCCAGCAGCCAAGAGGGGACAGGCGGCTACACCTTC. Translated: CASSQEGTGGYTF.